This T cell receptor beta chain stems from a study of blood T cell repertoires in COVID-19. At the level of the study: Acute-phase and convalescent COVID-19 samples originated in the United States, Italy and Spain. From T cells, B-cell-depleted T cells, or PBMCs came the material, which was cDNA or gDNA.

Under the authors' procedure: Amplification from reference gene primers served as the basis for estimated nucleated cell counts. Produced via immunoSEQ multiplex PCR; TCRdb's table is partial and in-frame only. V, J and clone size reflect that table, while D and trimming were determined from the DNA. Among 85,000 to 110,000 clones listed, approximately 89% were seen once. Sequenced input: peripheral blood. The source is a woman aged 80 or over in a cohort sampled during active COVID-19.

CDR3 DNA sequence: TGTGCCAGCAGCCAAATCTCCATGGCAGGGTGGAATGGCTACACCTTC. Its translation: CASSQISMAGWNGYTF. V gene TRBV7-9 combines with J gene TRBJ1-2, with TRBD1 as a possible D gene (5 bases). CDR3 length equals 16 residues. Germline lookup yields CDR1 SEHNR and CDR2 FQNEAQ (reference sequence). Deletions cut 5 bases from V and 6 bases from J, with 22 bases between.